The rows below give T cell receptor beta chains drawn from one sample of a study of cytomegalovirus exposure and HLA in healthy donors. Using immunoSEQ multiplex PCR, the repertoire was profiled, and TCRdb retains in-frame clones only, with some absent. This table holds 150,000 to 200,000 clones, roughly 79% found once. Sequenced: PBMCs. Receptor source: a woman in her forties in good health and CMV-seronegative. CDR3s include the opening cysteine and the closing phenylalanine or tryptophan. The order of the fields is D gene, J gene, V gene, clone size, CDR3 protein, CDR3 DNA. A D gene is named only where the DNA matches it firmly. Clone size appears in some rows only: once, few, many, or a class for an expanded clone.

>TRBD1|TRBJ2-1|TRBV9|-
CASSVARRQGADEQFF
TGTGCCAGCAGCGTAGCTAGACGCCAGGGGGCCGATGAGCAGTTCTTC
>TRBD1|TRBJ1-2|TRBV5-1|-
CASSLDGGQGWNYGYTF
TGCGCCAGCAGCTTGGACGGAGGACAGGGCTGGAACTATGGCTACACCTTC
>-|TRBJ2-5|TRBV5-1|-
CASSAGSQETQYF
TGCGCCAGCAGCGCAGGCTCACAAGAGACCCAGTACTTC
>TRBD2|TRBJ2-1|TRBV7-6|-
CASSYPGLANEQFF
TGTGCCAGCAGCTACCCGGGACTAGCGAATGAGCAGTTCTTC
>-|TRBJ2-7|TRBV6-5|-
CASSYSGRGTYEQYF
TGTGCCAGCAGTTACTCGGGCAGGGGAACCTACGAGCAGTACTTC
>-|TRBJ2-5|TRBV29-1|-
CSVEERLAETQYF
TGCAGCGTTGAAGAGCGGCTAGCGGAGACCCAGTACTTC
>TRBD1|TRBJ1-2|TRBV10-3|-
CAISGGTDYGYTF
TGTGCCATCAGTGGGGGGACAGACTATGGCTACACCTTC
>-|TRBJ2-5|TRBV9|-
CASSVEGQRQETQYF
TGTGCCAGCAGCGTAGAAGGACAGAGGCAAGAGACCCAGTACTTC
>TRBD1|TRBJ1-2|TRBV27|-
CASSTQGQARATNYGYTF
TGTGCCAGCAGTACCCAAGGACAGGCGAGAGCTACCAACTATGGCTACACCTTC
>-|TRBJ1-1|TRBV30|-
CAWSTGYLGAFF
TGTGCCTGGAGTACAGGGTATCTAGGGGCTTTCTTT
>-|TRBJ2-3|TRBV13|-
CASSYRDWSTDTQYF
TGTGCCAGCAGCTACCGGGACTGGAGCACAGATACGCAGTATTTT
>TRBD1|TRBJ2-3|TRBV6-6|few
CASSPPTGGETQYF
TGTGCCAGCAGTCCCCCGACAGGGGGCGAAACGCAGTATTTT
>-|TRBJ2-5|TRBV11-2|once
CASSSSGRLQETQYF
TGTGCCAGCAGCTCGTCAGGGAGGCTCCAAGAGACCCAGTACTTC
>-|TRBJ1-2|TRBV28|few
CASSFRGGYTF
TGTGCCAGCAGTTTCAGGGGTGGCTACACCTTC
>TRBD1|TRBJ1-4|TRBV27|-
CASSLVPPPGGGEKLFF
TGTGCCAGCAGTTTAGTACCACCCCCAGGGGGCGGTGAAAAACTGTTTTTT
>-|TRBJ2-1|TRBV5-1|-
CASKPTGYGNNEQFF
TGCGCCAGCAAACCTACAGGGTACGGGAACAATGAGCAGTTCTTC
>TRBD1|TRBJ2-2|TRBV2|-
CAGQGQDHTGELFF
TGTGCCGGCCAAGGACAGGATCACACCGGGGAGCTGTTTTTT
>-|TRBJ1-5|TRBV10-3|-
CAISELDSNQPQHF
TGTGCCATCAGTGAGTTAGACAGTAATCAGCCCCAGCATTTT
>TRBD2|TRBJ2-2|TRBV5-1|-
CASSLSSGFTGELFF
TGCGCCAGCAGCTTGTCTAGCGGGTTCACCGGGGAGCTGTTTTTT
>-|TRBJ2-3|TRBV12-5|-
CASGVGADTQYF
TGTGCTAGTGGTGTAGGGGCGGATACGCAGTATTTT
>TRBD2|TRBJ2-7|TRBV30|once
CAWRLAGSSYEQYF
TGTGCCTGGAGGTTAGCGGGTAGCTCCTACGAGCAGTACTTC
>-|TRBJ2-1|TRBV25-1|-
CASSEARRSSYNEQFF
TGTGCCAGCAGTGAAGCCCGACGGAGCTCCTACAATGAGCAGTTCTTC
>TRBD1|TRBJ2-3|TRBV19|-
CASRRTGQGDTQYF
TGTGCCAGTAGGAGGACAGGGCAAGGAGATACGCAGTATTTT